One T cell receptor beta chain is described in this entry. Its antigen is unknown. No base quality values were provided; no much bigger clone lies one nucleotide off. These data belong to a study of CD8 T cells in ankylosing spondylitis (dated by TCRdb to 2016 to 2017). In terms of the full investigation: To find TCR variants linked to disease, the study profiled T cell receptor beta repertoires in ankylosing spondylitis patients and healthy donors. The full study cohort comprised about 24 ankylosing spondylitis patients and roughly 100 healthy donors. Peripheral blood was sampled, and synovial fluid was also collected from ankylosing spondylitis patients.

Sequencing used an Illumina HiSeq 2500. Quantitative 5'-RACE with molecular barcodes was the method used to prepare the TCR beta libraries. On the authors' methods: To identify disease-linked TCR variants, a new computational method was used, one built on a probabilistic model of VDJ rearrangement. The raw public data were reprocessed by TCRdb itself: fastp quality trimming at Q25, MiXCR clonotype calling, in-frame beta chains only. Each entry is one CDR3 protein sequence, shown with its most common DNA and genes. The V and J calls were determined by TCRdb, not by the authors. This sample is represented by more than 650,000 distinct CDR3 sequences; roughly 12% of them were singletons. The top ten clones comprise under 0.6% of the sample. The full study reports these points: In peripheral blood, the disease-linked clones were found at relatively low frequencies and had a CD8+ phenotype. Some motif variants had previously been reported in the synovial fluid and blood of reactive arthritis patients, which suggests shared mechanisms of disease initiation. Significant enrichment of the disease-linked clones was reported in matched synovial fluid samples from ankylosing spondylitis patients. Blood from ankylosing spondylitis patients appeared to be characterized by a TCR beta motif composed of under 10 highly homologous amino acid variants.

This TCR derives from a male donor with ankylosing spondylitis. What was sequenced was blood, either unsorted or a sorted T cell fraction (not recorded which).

The CDR3 protein: CASSLRGGTDYGYTF. The DNA sequence reads TGTGCCAGCAGCTTAAGAGGTGGGACAGACTATGGCTACACCTTC. The sequence joins TRBV7-2 to TRBJ1-2; 7 bases in the middle match TRBD1. The CDR3 holds 15 amino acids from the cysteine to the phenylalanine. Of the read, only the CDR3 DNA is kept; its 45 bases are in frame from base 1. According to the germline V gene, CDR1 reads SGHTA and CDR2 reads FQGNSA. Trimming accounts for 2 bases at V and 3 bases at J, while the number of junction bases matched to no gene is 6.